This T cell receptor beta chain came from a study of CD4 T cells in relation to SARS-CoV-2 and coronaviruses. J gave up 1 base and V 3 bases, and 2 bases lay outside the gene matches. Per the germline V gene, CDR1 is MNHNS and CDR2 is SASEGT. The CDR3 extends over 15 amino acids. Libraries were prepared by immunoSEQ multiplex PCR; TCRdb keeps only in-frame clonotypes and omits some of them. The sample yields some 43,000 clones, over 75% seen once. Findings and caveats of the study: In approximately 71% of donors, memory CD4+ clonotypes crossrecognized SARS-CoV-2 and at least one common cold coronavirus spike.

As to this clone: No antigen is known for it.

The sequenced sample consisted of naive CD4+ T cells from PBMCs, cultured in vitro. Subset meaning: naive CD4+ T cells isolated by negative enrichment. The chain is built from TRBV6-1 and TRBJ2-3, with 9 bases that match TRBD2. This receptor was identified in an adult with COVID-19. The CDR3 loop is CASSETSGGTDTQYF. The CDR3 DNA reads TGTGCCAGCAGTGAGACTAGCGGAGGCACAGATACGCAGTATTTT.